This TCR beta chain was recovered during a study of Ad26.COV2.S vaccination and SARS-CoV-2 variants. Study in general: Once, or twice with 56 days between doses, Ad26.COV2.S was given intramuscularly.

Concerning this clone itself: Its specificity is not known. The sample has other DNA sequences that encode this CDR3 too.

Profiling relied on immunoSEQ multiplex PCR, and the TCRdb table lists in-frame clones only, not all of them. This sample has some 370,000 clones, with 83% found just once. General study points: Possibly, TCR breadth and depth analyses underestimated total T cell responses. Among vaccine recipients, spike-specific TCR breadth exceeded that of placebo recipients. Whether participants received vaccine or placebo, their non-spike TCR breadth was similar.

Trimming took off 4 bases at V and 2 bases at J, with 7 bases between the two ends. The CDR3 runs to 12 residues. Germline V gene sequence: CDR1 SGHDT, CDR2 YYEEEE. The treatment denotes: roughly 18 received Ad26.COV2.S at low or high dose, single or two shots; 5 received placebo; per-sample allocation not given. The study sampled participants on day 63 after the first vaccine or placebo injection. This clonotype was obtained from a person between 18 and 60 years old who received the Ad26.COV2.S COVID-19 vaccine or a placebo. The sample here was peripheral blood, taken in a trial of Ad26.COV2.S vaccine versus placebo. The chain has TRBV5-6 and TRBJ2-7; D is undetermined. The CDR3 nucleotides are TGTGCCAGCAGCACCGGCCCCTACGAGCAGTACTTC. Its protein is CASSTGPYEQYF.